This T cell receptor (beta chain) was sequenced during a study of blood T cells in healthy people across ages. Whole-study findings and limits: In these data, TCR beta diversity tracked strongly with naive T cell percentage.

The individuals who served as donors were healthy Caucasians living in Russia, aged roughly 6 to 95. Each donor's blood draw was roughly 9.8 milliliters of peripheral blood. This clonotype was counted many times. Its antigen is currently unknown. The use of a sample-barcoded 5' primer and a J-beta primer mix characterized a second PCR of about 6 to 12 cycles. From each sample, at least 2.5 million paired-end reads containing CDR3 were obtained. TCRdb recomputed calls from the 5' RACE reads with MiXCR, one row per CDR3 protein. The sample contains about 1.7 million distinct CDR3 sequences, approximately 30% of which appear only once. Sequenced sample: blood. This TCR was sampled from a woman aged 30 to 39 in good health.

The CDR3 nucleotides are TGTGCCACAGGAGAAGCCGGCACTGAAGCTTTCTTT. Residues: CATGEAGTEAFF. J is TRBJ1-1 and V is TRBV6-5; no reliable D call. Germline-derived CDR1 and CDR2 are MNHEY and SVGAGI. The CDR3 is 12 amino acids. The V end lost 10 bases, the J end lost 4 bases, and 13 bases lay between the germline ends.